This entry lists 10 T cell receptor beta chains sequenced from one sample in a study of T cell responses to AZD1222 COVID-19 vaccine (dated by TCRdb to the early 2020s). Library preparation employed the immunoSEQ multiplex PCR assay. TCRdb mirrors the immuneACCESS table, restricted to in-frame sequences. Some clones are absent from its copies; in checked studies, under half trace to an unresolved V gene, and the reason for the others is unknown. A total of about 140,000 clones appear in this sample, nearly 95% of them only once. The top ten clones comprise 5.1% of the sample. The time point label of this sample denotes: baseline before first vaccination. The sample here was peripheral blood, taken on day 0 of AZD1222 vaccination. All receptors come from an adult in good health.

J is TRBJ1-3 and V is TRBV19; 10 positions match TRBD1. The CDR3 is made up of 16 amino acids. V lost 4 bases, J lost 3 bases, and 6 bases stayed unmatched. Germline CDR1 LNHDA, CDR2 SQIVND (reference sequence). The CDR3 loop is CASSTMTGGFGNTIYF. The CDR3 DNA follows: TGTGCCAGTAGTACTATGACAGGGGGCTTTGGAAACACCATATATTTT.

This rearrangement joins TRBV5-4 to TRBJ1-1; D uncertain. This CDR3 has 13 residues. From germline, CDR1 is SGHNT and CDR2 YYREEE (reference sequence). Deletions cut 4 bases from V and 3 bases from J, with 10 bases between. The CDR3 protein is CASSRQWDTEAFF. CDR3 nucleotides: TGTGCCAGCAGCCGTCAGTGGGACACTGAAGCTTTCTTT. The entire variable domain, with the rest obtained from reference TRBV5-4 and TRBJ1-1, is as follows: ETGVTQSPTHLIKTRGQQVTLRCSSQSGHNTVSWYQQALGQGPQFIFQYYREEENGRGNFPPRFSGLQFPNYSSELNVNALELDDSALYLCASSRQWDTEAFFGQGTRLTVV.

The rearrangement uses TRBV6-6 and TRBJ1-5; D is unresolved. Deletions cut 3 bases from V and 7 bases from J, with 10 bases between. Germline values: CDR1 MNHNY, CDR2 SVGAGI (reference sequence). This CDR3 comprises 13 residues. The CDR3 protein is CASSYVNTQPQHF. The CDR3 region has the DNA TGTGCCAGCAGTTATGTCAATACGCAGCCCCAGCATTTT.

The chain uses TRBV30 and TRBJ2-7; 9 bases match TRBD2. Germline V lookup: CDR1 GTSNPN, CDR2 SVGIG (reference sequence). The CDR3 is made up of 15 amino acids. V lost 6 bases and J lost 0; bases outside the gene matches: 9. The CDR3, as DNA: TGTGCCTGTTCCCGACTAGCGGAAAGCTCCTACGAGCAGTACTTC. Translating gives CACSRLAESSYEQYF.

The rearrangement links TRBV5-5 to TRBJ1-2, with D possibly being TRBD1 (5 bases). Germline V CDR1 and CDR2: SGHKS, YYEKEE (reference sequence). V was trimmed by 0 bases and J by 5 bases, leaving 14 bases between them. The CDR3 consists of 15 residues. CDR3 DNA: TGTGCCAGCAGCTTGGACCCCGGGACGGAGTATGGCTACACCTTC. This encodes CASSLDPGTEYGYTF.

The chain employs TRBV7-3 and TRBJ2-7, with TRBD1 matching 7 bases. The germline CDR1 and CDR2 sequences are SGHTA and FQGTGA. V dropped 5 bases and J dropped 2; count of bases not matched to a gene: 6. The CDR3 loop spans 14 amino acids. The CDR3 reads CASSLRQGPYEQYF. In DNA form, the CDR3 reads TGTGCCAGCAGCCTCCGACAGGGTCCCTACGAGCAGTACTTC.

The chain joins TRBV30 to TRBJ2-7, with 7 bases lining up with TRBD2. This CDR3 is 14 amino acids long. CDR1 and CDR2 (germline): GTSNPN, SVGIG (reference sequence). V lost 0 bases and J lost 5; bases outside the gene matches: 7. Here the CDR3 reads CAWSVKRDRNEQYF. Written as DNA, the CDR3 is TGTGCCTGGAGTGTAAAGCGGGACCGAAACGAGCAGTACTTC.

CDR3 DNA sequence: TGTGCCAGCAGTTTCTGGGACATTTCAACTAATGAAAAACTGTTTTTT. Protein sequence: CASSFWDISTNEKLFF. The rearrangement links TRBV28 to TRBJ1-4, with D perhaps matching TRBD1 (6 bases). CDR1 and CDR2 (germline): MDHEN, SYDVKM. V gave up 3 bases and J gave up 0 bases, with 11 bases separating them. The CDR3 is 16 amino acids.

This sequence joins TRBV29-1 and TRBJ1-1, with D perhaps TRBD1 (5 bases). V was trimmed by 1 base and J by 1 base, leaving 10 bases between them. There are 14 residues in the CDR3. Germline V CDR1 and CDR2: SQVTM, ANQGSEA. The chain's CDR3 is CSVEVDSGNTEAFF. The CDR3 region has the DNA TGCAGCGTTGAAGTAGACAGCGGGAACACTGAAGCTTTCTTT. Together with reference TRBV29-1 and TRBJ1-1, the CDR3 gives the full variable domain: SAVISQKPSRDICQRGTSLTIQCQVDSQVTMMFWYRQQPGQSLTLIATANQGSEATYESGFVIDKFPISRPNLTFSTLTVSNMSPEDSSIYLCSVEVDSGNTEAFFGQGTRLTVV.

The chain joins TRBV3-1 (or the pseudogene TRBV3-2) to TRBJ2-3, with 7 bases lining up with TRBD2. The junction had 4 bases not matched to a gene; V was cut back by 0 bases and J by 4 bases. The CDR3 extends over 15 amino acids. Germline V gene sequence: CDR1 LGHDT, CDR2 YNNKEL (reference sequence). The CDR3 sequence is CASSQEGGSADTQYF. The CDR3 DNA sequence: TGTGCCAGCAGCCAAGAGGGAGGGAGCGCAGATACGCAGTATTTT.